The 10 T cell receptor beta chains in this list originate from one sample, sequenced in a study of blood T cells in healthy people across ages. Primed by a sample-barcoded 5' primer and a J-beta primer mix, a second PCR proceeded for about 6 to 12 cycles. TCRdb used MiXCR to reprocess the 5' RACE reads, holding one entry per CDR3 protein. The table lists roughly 700,000 distinct CDR3 sequences, around 32% of them singletons. Sequenced sample: blood. These receptors originate from a woman older than 75 in good health.

This clonotype has at least ten counts. The rearrangement joins TRBV30 to TRBJ2-1; TRBD2 might be the D (5 bases). V was shortened by 3 bases and J by 10 bases, with 16 bases between the two germline ends. CDR1 GTSNPN and CDR2 SVGIG come from the germline V gene (reference sequence). This CDR3 has 13 amino acids. DNA of the CDR3: TGTGCCTGGAGCCCTACTCGGACTTTAGAGCAGTTCTTC. Protein: CAWSPTRTLEQFF.

This clonotype was seen at least ten times. The chain recombines TRBV7-8 with TRBJ1-2, with TRBD1 identical over 7 bases. The trim removed 2 bases at V and 4 bases at J, leaving 7 bases unmatched. Germline V gives CDR1 SGHVS, CDR2 FQNEAQ. The CDR3 spans 15 residues. In nucleotides, the CDR3 is TGTGCCAGCAGCTTACGGGAGGGGGCGAGCTATGGCTACACCTTC. It codes for CASSLREGASYGYTF. Full variable domain (outside the CDR3, taken from reference TRBV7-8 and TRBJ1-2): GAGVSQSPRYKVAKRGQDVALRCDPISGHVSLFWYQQALGQGPEFLTYFQNEAQLDKSGLPSDRFFAERPEGSVSTLKIQRTQQEDSAVYLCASSLREGASYGYTFGSGTRLTVV.

This clonotype appeared many times. The chain links TRBV9 to TRBJ2-7, with D perhaps matching TRBD2 (6 bases). Germline-derived CDR1 and CDR2 are SGDLS and YYNGEE. The CDR3 spans 15 residues. Trimming cost V 3 bases and J 7 bases, with 20 bases left between them. CDR3 sequence (DNA): TGTGCCAGCAGCGGTACCTCCGGGACGGCGGGAGAGCAGTACTTC. Its protein product is CASSGTSGTAGEQYF.

Comments on this clonotype: One junction end disagrees with the germline gene, perhaps due to a read error. The rearrangement joins TRBV12-3 or TRBV12-4 to TRBJ1-2; TRBD1 aligns across 8 bases. The CDR3 is 13 residues long. For the CDR3, the DNA is TGTGCCAGCAGCCATAAAGCAGGGGGCGGCTGCACCTTC. As protein: CASSHKAGGGCTF.

This clonotype occurred many times. This sequence joins TRBV6-5 and TRBJ2-7, with unresolved D. Germline V gene data show CDR1 as MNHEY and CDR2 as SVGAGI. CDR3 size: 16 residues. Trimming took off 0 bases at V and 0 bases at J, with 12 bases between the two ends. In DNA form, the CDR3 reads TGTGCCAGCAGTTACTCGGGTCCTCCGAACTCCTACGAGCAGTACTTC. Its protein product is CASSYSGPPNSYEQYF.

The chain uses TRBV6-6 and TRBJ2-4, with TRBD2 matching 7 bases. Matching the DNA end better, TRBJ2-7 makes the J call doubtful. This CDR3 spans 15 amino acids. From germline, CDR1 is MNHNY and CDR2 SVGAGI (reference sequence). The CDR3 nucleotides are TGTGCCAGCAGTTATTTCGGGGAGGGCCTGTACGAGCAGTACTTC. This gives the protein CASSYFGEGLYEQYF.

This clonotype was counted ten times or more. The chain is built from TRBV27 and TRBJ1-2, with a tentative D call TRBD1 (6 bases). V was trimmed by 8 bases and J by 2 bases, leaving 12 bases between them. This CDR3 comprises 13 residues. Germline assignment: CDR1 MNHEY and CDR2 SMNVEV (reference sequence). For the CDR3, the DNA is TGTGCCAGCCGCCGGGGGGCGAACTATGGCTACACCTTC. It specifies CASRRGANYGYTF.

Ten or more counts support this clonotype. The DNA for the CDR3 is TGCGCCAGCAGCTTGGACGGCGAGGTAGATACGCAGTATTTT. Translation: CASSLDGEVDTQYF. The chain links TRBV5-1 to TRBJ2-3; D is unclear. The ends were cut back, 0 bases at V and 5 bases at J, with 10 bases in the middle. CDR3 length: 14 residues. In germline, CDR1 is SGHRS, CDR2 YFSETQ.

A note on this clonotype: Given a much more abundant clone one base away, this may be a read error. Here the CDR3 reads CAGSPGTGDSPLHF. The CDR3, as DNA: TGTGCCGGCAGTCCCGGGACAGGGGACTCACCCCTCCACTTT. The V gene is TRBV7-9, the J gene TRBJ1-6, with TRBD1 identical over 10 bases. The length of the CDR3 is 14 residues. Germline lookup yields CDR1 SEHNR and CDR2 FQNEAQ (reference sequence).

The rearrangement uses TRBV6-1 and TRBJ1-1; TRBD1 is a possible D gene (5 bases). This CDR3 has 15 amino acids. V shed 5 bases and J shed 1 base, with 14 bases lying between them. Germline V lookup: CDR1 MNHNS, CDR2 SASEGT. The CDR3 DNA reads TGTGCCAGCAGTTCCCAGGGATCCCCGAACACTGAAGCTTTCTTT. Protein: CASSSQGSPNTEAFF.